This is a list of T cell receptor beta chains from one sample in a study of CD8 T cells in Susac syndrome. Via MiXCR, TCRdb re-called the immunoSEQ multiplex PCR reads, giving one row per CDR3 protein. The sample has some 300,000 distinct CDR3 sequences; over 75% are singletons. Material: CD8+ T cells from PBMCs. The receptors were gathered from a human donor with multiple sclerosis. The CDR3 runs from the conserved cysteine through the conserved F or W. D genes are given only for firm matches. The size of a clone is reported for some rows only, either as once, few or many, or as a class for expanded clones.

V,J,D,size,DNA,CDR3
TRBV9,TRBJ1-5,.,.,TGTGCCAGCAGCGTAGAGGATAGCAATCAGCCCCAGCATTTT,CASSVEDSNQPQHF
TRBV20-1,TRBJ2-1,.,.,TGCAGTGCCCCAAGCGGGCCCTCCTACAATGAGCAGTTCTTC,CSAPSGPSYNEQFF
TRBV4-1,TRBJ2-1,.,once,TGCGCCAGCAGCCCCGTTATAAAGAGGTACAATGAGCAGTTCTTC,CASSPVIKRYNEQFF
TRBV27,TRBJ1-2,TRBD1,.,TGTGCCAGCAGTATTGTACAGGGGGCGACCGGCTACACCTTC,CASSIVQGATGYTF
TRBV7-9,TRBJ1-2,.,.,TGTGCCAGCAGCAACAGCTATGGCTACACCTTC,CASSNSYGYTF
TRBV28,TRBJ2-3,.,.,TGTGCCAGCCACAGCAGATGGTCGGTGGGCACAGATACGCAGTTTTTT,CASHSRWSVGTDTQFF
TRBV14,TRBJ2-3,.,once,TGTGCCAGCAGCCGGGCGCTCAGTGATACGCAGTATTTT,CASSRALSDTQYF
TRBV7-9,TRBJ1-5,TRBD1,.,TGTGCCAGCAGCTCGTCCCGGGACAGGGACCAGCCCCAGCATTTT,CASSSSRDRDQPQHF
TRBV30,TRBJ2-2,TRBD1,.,TGTGCCTGGAGTACCGGGACAGGGGAGGCCGGGGAGCTGTTTTTT,CAWSTGTGEAGELFF
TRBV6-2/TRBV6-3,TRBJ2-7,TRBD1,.,TGTGCCAGCAGTTACGACAGGACAGGGGGCTCCCCCTACGAGCAGTACTTC,CASSYDRTGGSPYEQYF
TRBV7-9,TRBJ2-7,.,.,TGTGCCAGCATCCCCGCGGGCCGTTACGAGCAGTACTTC,CASIPAGRYEQYF
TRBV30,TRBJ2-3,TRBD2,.,TGTGCCTGGAGCTGGGGGGGGTCAGATACGCAGTATTTT,CAWSWGGSDTQYF
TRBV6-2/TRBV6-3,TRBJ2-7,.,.,TGTGCCAGCAGTTACTCGGGACACTACGAGCAGTACTTC,CASSYSGHYEQYF
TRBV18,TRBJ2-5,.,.,TGTGCCAGCTCACCACCTCTAGGGGGGACCCAGTACTTC,CASSPPLGGTQYF
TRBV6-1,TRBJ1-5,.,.,TGTGCCAGCAGTGAAGATTTACCGAGTCAGCCCCAGCATTTT,CASSEDLPSQPQHF
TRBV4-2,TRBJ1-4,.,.,TGTGCCAGCAGGCCCCGTGAAGGAGGGGTCGAAAAACTGTTTTTT,CASRPREGGVEKLFF
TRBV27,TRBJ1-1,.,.,TGTGCCAGCAGTCCCTCATATGGACAGCGTTACACTGAAGCTTTCTTT,CASSPSYGQRYTEAFF
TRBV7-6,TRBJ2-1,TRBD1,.,TGTGCCAGCAGCCCTCCGGGACAGGGGAACAATGAGCAGTTCTTC,CASSPPGQGNNEQFF
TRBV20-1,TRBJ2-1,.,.,TGCAGTGCTAGGGGCCTCCTAGCAGGGAGCTCCTACAATGAGCAGTTCTTC,CSARGLLAGSSYNEQFF
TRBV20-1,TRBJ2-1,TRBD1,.,TGCAGTGCTAGAGATATGGGACAGTATTACACAAACCGGAATGAGCAGTTCTTC,CSARDMGQYYTNRNEQFF
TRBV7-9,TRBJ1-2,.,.,TGTGCCAGCAGCGCTCGGGGCACCACCCATGGCCACACCTTC,CASSARGTTHGHTF
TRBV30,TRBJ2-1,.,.,TGTGCCTGGAGTGTAGGTCTAGCAAATGAGCAGTTCTTC,CAWSVGLANEQFF
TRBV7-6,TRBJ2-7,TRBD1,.,TGTGCCAGCAGCTTACAATTAGTATTCGGGGACAGGGGGAACTACGAGCAGTACTTC,CASSLQLVFGDRGNYEQYF
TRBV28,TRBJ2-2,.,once,TGTGCCAGCAGTTGGGGTAGGGGTCCCAACACCGGGGAGCTGTTTTTT,CASSWGRGPNTGELFF
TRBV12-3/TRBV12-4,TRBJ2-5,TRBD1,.,TGTGCCAGCAGCCCAAGAGGGGGCGGAATAGGAGAGACCCAGTACTTC,CASSPRGGGIGETQYF
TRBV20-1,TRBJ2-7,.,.,TGCAGTGCTAGCGGACGACAGACCTACGAGCAGTACTTC,CSASGRQTYEQYF
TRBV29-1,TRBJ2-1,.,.,TGCAGCGTTGAAGGAGACAGGTACAATGAGCAGTTCTTC,CSVEGDRYNEQFF
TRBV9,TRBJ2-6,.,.,TGTGCCAGCAGCGTAGAGGGGACTGGGGCCAACGTCCTGACTTTC,CASSVEGTGANVLTF
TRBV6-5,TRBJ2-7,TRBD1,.,TGTGCCAGCAGTTACTCGATTCAACGGGACAGCTTCTACGAGCAGTACTTC,CASSYSIQRDSFYEQYF
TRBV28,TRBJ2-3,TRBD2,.,TGTGCCAGCAGTTTTGCAGATGTGGGACTAGCGACAGATACGCAGTATTTT,CASSFADVGLATDTQYF
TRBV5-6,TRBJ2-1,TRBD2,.,TGTGCCAGCAGACCCGGTCTTAGGCGGGGGGGCGCTATATGGAATGAGCAGTTCTTC,CASRPGLRRGGAIWNEQFF
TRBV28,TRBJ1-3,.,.,TGTGCCAGCAGTTTCCTTTCTGGGTCCGGAAACACCATATATTTT,CASSFLSGSGNTIYF
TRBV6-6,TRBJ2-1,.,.,TGTGCCAGCAGTTACTCGAAACTAGTCGTTGAGCAGTTCTTC,CASSYSKLVVEQFF
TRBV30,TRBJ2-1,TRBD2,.,TGTGCCTGGAGTGTAATTAGGGCGGGGGGACTCAATGAGCAGTTCTTC,CAWSVIRAGGLNEQFF
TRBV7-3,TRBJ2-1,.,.,TGTGCCAGCAGTTTAGGGTATTTTGGGGCTACCTCGGACAATGAGCAGTTCTTC,CASSLGYFGATSDNEQFF
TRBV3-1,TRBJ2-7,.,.,TGTGCCAGCAGCCAAGTCTATCGAATGACTACGACCGCCTACGAGCAGTACTTC,CASSQVYRMTTTAYEQYF
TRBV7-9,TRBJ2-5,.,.,TGTGCCAGCAGCTGGGGAGGACTGGAGACCCAGTACTTC,CASSWGGLETQYF
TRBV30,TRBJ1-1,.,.,TGTGCCTGGAGTGTCTTGGGCAGAGAAGCTTTCTTT,CAWSVLGREAFF
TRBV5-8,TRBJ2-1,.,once,TGTGCCAGCGAAGCGGGGACACAGTTCTTC,CASEAGTQFF
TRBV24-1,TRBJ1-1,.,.,TGTGCCACCAGTATGGGGGGGCCTGAAGCTTTCTTT,CATSMGGPEAFF
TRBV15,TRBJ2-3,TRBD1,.,TGTGCCACCAGCAGTGGGACAGCTAGCACAGATACGCAGTATTTT,CATSSGTASTDTQYF
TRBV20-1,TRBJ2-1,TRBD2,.,TGCAGTGCTAGAGTCGGGGGGGACGTAAATGAGCAGTTCTTC,CSARVGGDVNEQFF
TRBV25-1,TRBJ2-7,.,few,TGTGCCAGCACCCCTACACTCGGACGCTACGAGCAGTACTTC,CASTPTLGRYEQYF
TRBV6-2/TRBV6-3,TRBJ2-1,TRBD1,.,TGTGCCAGCAGCCAAGGACAGGTGACATACAATGAGCAGTTCTTC,CASSQGQVTYNEQFF
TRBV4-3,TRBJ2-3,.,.,TGCGCCAGCAGCCAGGGGGCTAGCGGAACTAGCACAGATACGCAGTATTTT,CASSQGASGTSTDTQYF
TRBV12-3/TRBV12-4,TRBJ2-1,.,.,TGTGCCAGCAGTCCACCGGACTCGAGCTCCTACAATGAGCAGTTCTTC,CASSPPDSSSYNEQFF
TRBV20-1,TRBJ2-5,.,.,TGCAGTGCTAGAGATCTCCCTTCTGAGACCCAGTACTTC,CSARDLPSETQYF
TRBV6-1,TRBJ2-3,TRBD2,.,TGTGCCAGCACACTACGTCCTAAGCGGGAGGGCCCTGATACGCAGTATTTT,CASTLRPKREGPDTQYF
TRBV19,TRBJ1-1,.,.,TGTGCCAGTAGTACCCCGGGGAGGGACACTGAAGCTTTCTTT,CASSTPGRDTEAFF
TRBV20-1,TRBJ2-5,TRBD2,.,TGCAGTGCTAGCGCCGGGGAGGGCCAAGAGACCCAGTACTTC,CSASAGEGQETQYF
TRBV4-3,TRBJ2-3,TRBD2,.,TGCGCCAGCAGCCAAGATAAGCGGGAGATCGCCACAGATACGCAGTATTTT,CASSQDKREIATDTQYF
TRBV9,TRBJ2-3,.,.,TGTGCCAGCAGCGTAGACGGGTCAGATACGCAGTATTTT,CASSVDGSDTQYF
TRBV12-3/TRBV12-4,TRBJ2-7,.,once,TGTGCCAGCCCCCCGGAGACGGATAGCTCCTACGAGCAGTACTTC,CASPPETDSSYEQYF